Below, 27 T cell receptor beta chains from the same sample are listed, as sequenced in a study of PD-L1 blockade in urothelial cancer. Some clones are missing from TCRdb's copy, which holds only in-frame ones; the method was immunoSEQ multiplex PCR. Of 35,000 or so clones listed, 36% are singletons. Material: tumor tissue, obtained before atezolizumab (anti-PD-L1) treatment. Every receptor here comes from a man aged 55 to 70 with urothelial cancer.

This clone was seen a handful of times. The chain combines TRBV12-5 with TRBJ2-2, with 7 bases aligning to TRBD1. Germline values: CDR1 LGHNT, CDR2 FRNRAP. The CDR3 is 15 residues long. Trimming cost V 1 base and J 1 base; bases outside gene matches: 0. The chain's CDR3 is CASGLGQGNTGELFF. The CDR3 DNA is TGTGCTAGTGGTTTGGGACAGGGGAACACCGGGGAGCTGTTTTTT.

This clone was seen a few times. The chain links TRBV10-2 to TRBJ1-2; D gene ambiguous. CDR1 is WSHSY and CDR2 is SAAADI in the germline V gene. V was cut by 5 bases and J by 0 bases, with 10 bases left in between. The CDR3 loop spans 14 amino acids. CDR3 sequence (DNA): TGCGCCAGCAGTCAGCGGAGAGCTAACTATGGCTACACCTTC. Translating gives CASSQRRANYGYTF.

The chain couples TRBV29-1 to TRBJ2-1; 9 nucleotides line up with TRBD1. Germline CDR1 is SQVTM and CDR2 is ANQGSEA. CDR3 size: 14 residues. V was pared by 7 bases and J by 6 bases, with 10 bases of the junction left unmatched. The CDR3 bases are TGCAGCGCCGGCCACGGGACAGGGAGCAATGAGCAGTTCTTC. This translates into CSAGHGTGSNEQFF.

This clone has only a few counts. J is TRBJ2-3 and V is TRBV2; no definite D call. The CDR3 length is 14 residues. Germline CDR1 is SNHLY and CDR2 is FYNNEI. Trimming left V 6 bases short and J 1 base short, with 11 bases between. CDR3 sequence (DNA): TGTGCCAGCAGACCAGAAATGGGCACAGATACGCAGTATTTT. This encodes CASRPEMGTDTQYF.

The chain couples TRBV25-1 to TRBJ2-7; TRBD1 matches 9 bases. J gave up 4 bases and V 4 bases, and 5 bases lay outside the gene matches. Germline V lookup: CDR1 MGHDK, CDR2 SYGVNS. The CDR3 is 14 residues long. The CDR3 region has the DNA TGTGCCAGCAGTGGCCTGGGACAGGGTTACGAGCAGTACTTC. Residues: CASSGLGQGYEQYF.

The CDR3 DNA follows: TGTGCCAGCGGAGTAAGTAAATTCCTAGCGGACTCCTACAATGAGCAGTTCTTC. Translating it yields CASGVSKFLADSYNEQFF. The gene calls are TRBV19 and TRBJ2-1; 7 positions agree with TRBD2. This CDR3 comprises 18 residues. The trim removed 9 bases at V and 0 bases at J, leaving 17 bases unmatched. Per germline, CDR1 LNHDA and CDR2 SQIVND (reference sequence).

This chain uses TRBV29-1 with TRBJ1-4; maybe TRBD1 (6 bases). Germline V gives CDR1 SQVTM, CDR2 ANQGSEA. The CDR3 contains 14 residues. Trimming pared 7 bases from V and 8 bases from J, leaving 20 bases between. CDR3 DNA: TGCAGCGGCGGGGGCGGGGGGCAAGGGGAAAAACTGTTTTTT. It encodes CSGGGGGQGEKLFF.

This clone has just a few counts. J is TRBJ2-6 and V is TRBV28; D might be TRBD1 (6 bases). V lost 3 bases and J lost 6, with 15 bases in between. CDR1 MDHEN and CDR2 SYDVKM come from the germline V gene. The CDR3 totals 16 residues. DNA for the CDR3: TGTGCCAGCAGTTTGTTAACAGGGTATGCGGCCAACGTCCTGACTTTC. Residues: CASSLLTGYAANVLTF. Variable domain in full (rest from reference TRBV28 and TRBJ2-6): DVKVTQSSRYLVKRTGEKVFLECVQDMDHENMFWYRQDPGLGLRLIYFSYDVKMKEKGDIPEGYSVSREKKERFSLILESASTNQTSMYLCASSLLTGYAANVLTFGAGSRLTVL.

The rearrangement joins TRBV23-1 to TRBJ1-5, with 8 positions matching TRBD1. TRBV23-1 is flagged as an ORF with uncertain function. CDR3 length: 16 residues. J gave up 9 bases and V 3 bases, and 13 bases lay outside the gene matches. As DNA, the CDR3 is TGCGCCAGCAGTCACCCGCTGGACAGGGTGAAGGGGCCCCAGCATTTT. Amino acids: CASSHPLDRVKGPQHF.

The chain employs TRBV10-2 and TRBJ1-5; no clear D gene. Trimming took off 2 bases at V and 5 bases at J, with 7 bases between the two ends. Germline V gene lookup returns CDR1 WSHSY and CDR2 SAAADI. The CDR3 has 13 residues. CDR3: CASSETRHQPQHF. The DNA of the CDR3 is TGCGCCAGCAGTGAGACAAGACATCAGCCCCAGCATTTT.

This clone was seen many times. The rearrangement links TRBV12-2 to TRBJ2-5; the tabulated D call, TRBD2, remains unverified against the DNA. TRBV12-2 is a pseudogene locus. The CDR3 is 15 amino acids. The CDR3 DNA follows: TGTGCCGGTTCTAGCGGGGGGGCGAGGCAAGAGACCCAGTACTTC. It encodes CAGSSGGARQETQYF.

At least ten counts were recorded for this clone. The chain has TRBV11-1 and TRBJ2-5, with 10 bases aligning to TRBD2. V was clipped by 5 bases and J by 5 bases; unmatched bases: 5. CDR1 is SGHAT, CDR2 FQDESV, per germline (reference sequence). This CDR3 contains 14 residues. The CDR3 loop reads CASSPGTSVETQYF. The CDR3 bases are TGTGCCAGCAGCCCGGGGACTAGCGTCGAGACCCAGTACTTC.

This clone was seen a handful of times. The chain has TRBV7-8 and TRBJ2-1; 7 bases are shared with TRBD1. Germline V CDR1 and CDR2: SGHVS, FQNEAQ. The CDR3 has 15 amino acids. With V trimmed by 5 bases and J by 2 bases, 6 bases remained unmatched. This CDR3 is CASSPRGQTYNEQFF. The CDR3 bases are TGTGCCAGCAGCCCTCGGGGACAGACCTACAATGAGCAGTTCTTC.

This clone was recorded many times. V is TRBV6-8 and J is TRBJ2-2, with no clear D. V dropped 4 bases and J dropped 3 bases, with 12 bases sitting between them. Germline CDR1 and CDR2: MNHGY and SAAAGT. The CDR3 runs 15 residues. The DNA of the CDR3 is TGTGCCAGCAGTTCGGACGCCATGGACACCGGGGAGCTGTTTTTT. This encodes CASSSDAMDTGELFF.

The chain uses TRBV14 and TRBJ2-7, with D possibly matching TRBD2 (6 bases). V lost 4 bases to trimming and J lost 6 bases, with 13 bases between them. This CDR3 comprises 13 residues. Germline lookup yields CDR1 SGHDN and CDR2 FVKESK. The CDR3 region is CASSLRTGLEQYF. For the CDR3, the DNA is TGTGCCAGCAGCCTACGGACGGGACTCGAGCAGTACTTC.

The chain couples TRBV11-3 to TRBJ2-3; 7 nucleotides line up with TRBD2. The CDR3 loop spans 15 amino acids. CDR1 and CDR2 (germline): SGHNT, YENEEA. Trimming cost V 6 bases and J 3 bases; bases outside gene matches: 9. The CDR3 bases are TGTGCCAGCAGTGAGGCGGGAGTATTAACAGATACGCAGTATTTT. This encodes CASSEAGVLTDTQYF.

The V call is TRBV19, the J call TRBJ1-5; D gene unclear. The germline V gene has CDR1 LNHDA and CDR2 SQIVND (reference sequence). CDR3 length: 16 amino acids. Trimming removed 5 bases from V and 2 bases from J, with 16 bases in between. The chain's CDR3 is CASSARFVGRNQPQHF. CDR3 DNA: TGTGCCAGTAGTGCCCGTTTTGTGGGTCGCAATCAGCCCCAGCATTTT.

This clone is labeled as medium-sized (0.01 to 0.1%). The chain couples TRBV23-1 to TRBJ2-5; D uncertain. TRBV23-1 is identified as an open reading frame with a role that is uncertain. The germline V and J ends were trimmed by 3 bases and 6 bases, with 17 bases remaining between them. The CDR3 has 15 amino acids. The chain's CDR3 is CASSQTLPVPKTQYF. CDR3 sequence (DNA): TGCGCCAGCAGTCAGACTTTGCCAGTACCAAAGACCCAGTACTTC.

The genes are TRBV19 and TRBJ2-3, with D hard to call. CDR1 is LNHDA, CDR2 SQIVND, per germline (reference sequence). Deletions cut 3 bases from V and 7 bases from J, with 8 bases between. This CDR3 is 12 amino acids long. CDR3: CASSMYGNTQYF. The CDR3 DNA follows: TGTGCCAGTAGTATGTATGGGAATACGCAGTATTTT. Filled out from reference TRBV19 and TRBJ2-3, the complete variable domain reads DGGITQSPKYLFRKEGQNVTLSCEQNLNHDAMYWYRQDPGQGLRLIYYSQIVNDFQKGDIAEGYSVSREKKESFPLTVTSAQKNPTAFYLCASSMYGNTQYFGPGTRLTVL.

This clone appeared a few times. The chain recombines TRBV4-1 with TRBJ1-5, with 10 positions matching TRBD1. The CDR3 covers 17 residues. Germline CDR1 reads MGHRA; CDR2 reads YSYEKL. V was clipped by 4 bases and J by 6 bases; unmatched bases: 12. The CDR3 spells CASSRFTGTGDPQPQHF. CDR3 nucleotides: TGCGCCAGCAGCCGTTTCACCGGGACAGGGGACCCTCAGCCCCAGCATTTT.

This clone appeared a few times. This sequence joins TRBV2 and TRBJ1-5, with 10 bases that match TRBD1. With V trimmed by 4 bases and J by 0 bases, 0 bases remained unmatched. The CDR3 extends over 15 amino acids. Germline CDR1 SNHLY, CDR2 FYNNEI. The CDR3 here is CASSGDRGSNQPQHF. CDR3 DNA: TGTGCCAGCAGTGGGGACAGGGGTAGCAATCAGCCCCAGCATTTT. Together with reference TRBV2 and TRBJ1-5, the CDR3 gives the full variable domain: EPEVTQTPSHQVTQMGQEVILRCVPISNHLYFYWYRQILGQKVEFLVSFYNNEISEKSEIFDDQFSVERPDGSNFTLKIRSTKLEDSAMYFCASSGDRGSNQPQHFGDGTRLSIL.

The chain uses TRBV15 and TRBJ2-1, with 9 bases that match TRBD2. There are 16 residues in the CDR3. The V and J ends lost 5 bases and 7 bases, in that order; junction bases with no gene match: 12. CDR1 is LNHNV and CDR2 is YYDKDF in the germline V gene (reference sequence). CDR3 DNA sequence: TGTGCCACCAGCTCTTCGGGCGGGAGGGGGCTGAATGAGCAGTTCTTC. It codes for CATSSSGGRGLNEQFF.

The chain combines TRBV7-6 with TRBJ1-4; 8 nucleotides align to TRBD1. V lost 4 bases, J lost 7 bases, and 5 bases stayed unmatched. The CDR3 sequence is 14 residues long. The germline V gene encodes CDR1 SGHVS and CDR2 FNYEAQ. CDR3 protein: CASSSGQGGEKLFF. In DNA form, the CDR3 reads TGTGCCAGCAGCTCCGGACAGGGAGGTGAAAAACTGTTTTTT.

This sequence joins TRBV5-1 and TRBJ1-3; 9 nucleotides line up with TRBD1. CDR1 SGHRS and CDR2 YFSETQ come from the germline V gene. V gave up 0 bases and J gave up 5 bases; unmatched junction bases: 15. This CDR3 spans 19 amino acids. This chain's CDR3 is CASSLGTGTGNGLRNTIYF. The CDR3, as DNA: TGCGCCAGCAGCTTGGGAACCGGGACAGGGAACGGGTTGAGAAACACCATATATTTT.

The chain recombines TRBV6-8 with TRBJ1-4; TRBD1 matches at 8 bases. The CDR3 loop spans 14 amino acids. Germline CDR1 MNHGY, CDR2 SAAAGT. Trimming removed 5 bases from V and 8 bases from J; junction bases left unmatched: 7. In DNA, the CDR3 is TGTGCCAGCAGTATCAGGGGGCAGGAGGAAAAACTGTTTTTT. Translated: CASSIRGQEEKLFF.

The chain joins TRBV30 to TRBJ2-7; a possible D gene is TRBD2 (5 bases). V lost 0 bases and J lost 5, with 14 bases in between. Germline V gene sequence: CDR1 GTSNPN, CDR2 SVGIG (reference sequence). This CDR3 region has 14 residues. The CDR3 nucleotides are TGTGCCTGGAGTGTGGGGTCGGGAACTGACGAGCAGTACTTC. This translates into CAWSVGSGTDEQYF. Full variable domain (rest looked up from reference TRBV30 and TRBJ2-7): SQTIHQWPATLVQPVGSPLSLECTVEGTSNPNLYWYRQAAGRGLQLLFYSVGIGQISSEVPQNLSASRPQDRQFILSSKKLLLSDSGFYLCAWSVGSGTDEQYFGPGTRLTVT.

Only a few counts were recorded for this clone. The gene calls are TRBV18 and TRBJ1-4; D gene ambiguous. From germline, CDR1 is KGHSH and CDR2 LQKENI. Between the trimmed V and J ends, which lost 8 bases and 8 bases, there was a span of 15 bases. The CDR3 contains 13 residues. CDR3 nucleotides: TGTGCCAGCACGCTCGGAGAGGGCGAAAAACTGTTTTTT. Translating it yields CASTLGEGEKLFF. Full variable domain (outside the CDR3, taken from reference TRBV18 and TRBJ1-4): NAGVMQNPRHLVRRRGQEARLRCSPMKGHSHVYWYRQLPEEGLKFMVYLQKENIIDESGMPKERFSAEFPKEGPSILRIQQVVRGDSAAYFCASTLGEGEKLFFGSGTQLSVL.